The 18 T cell receptor beta chains reported below all come from one sample, sequenced in a study of response to subunit inactivated influenza vaccine. Each CDR3 protein is one row after TCRdb ran MiXCR on the RT-PCR reads. The sample has hundreds of thousands of distinct CDR3 sequences, about 7.6% seen once. The specimen was PBMCs from blood, collected 23 months after vaccination. These receptors came from a man in his fifties or sixties who received an inactivated influenza vaccine.

This clonotype was detected a few times. This chain uses TRBV12-3 or TRBV12-4 with TRBJ2-2; TRBD2 agrees at 16 bases. Trimming cost V 5 bases and J 7 bases; bases outside gene matches: 10. This CDR3 has 18 amino acids. The CDR3 bases are TGTGCCAGCAGTCCGGGACTAGCGGGGGGGCGATTGGTCGGGGAGCTGTTTTTT. It yields the protein CASSPGLAGGRLVGELFF.

The sample holds a few counts of this clonotype. J is TRBJ2-3 and V is TRBV20-1, with D perhaps TRBD2 (6 bases). CDR1 and CDR2 from the germline V gene are DFQATT and SNEGSKA (reference sequence). CDR3 size: 17 residues. Trimming stripped 2 bases from V and 6 bases from J, with 24 bases between. The CDR3 DNA reads TGCAGTGCTAGAAATTCCGGAGGGGCTAAACTACGGGATACGCAGTATTTT. It is translated as CSARNSGGAKLRDTQYF.

Turning to this clonotype: One junction end does not reproduce the germline sequence, and a read error may be involved. This chain uses TRBV5-1 with TRBJ1-4; 7 bases are shared with TRBD1. Germline CDR1 is SGHRS and CDR2 is YFSETQ. The CDR3 loop spans 15 amino acids. The CDR3 region has the DNA TGCGCCAGCAGCACAAACAGGGGCTATAATGGAAAACTGTTTTTT. Its protein is CASSTNRGYNGKLFF.

This clonotype was found many times. This chain uses TRBV4-1 with TRBJ1-5; 8 nucleotides line up with TRBD1. The CDR3 runs to 17 residues. Germline CDR1 reads MGHRA; CDR2 reads YSYEKL. The ends lost 2 bases at V and 4 bases at J; junction bases unmatched: 10. The CDR3 is CASSQRSLRGPNQPQHF. DNA for the CDR3: TGCGCCAGCAGCCAAAGGAGTCTCAGGGGGCCTAATCAGCCCCAGCATTTT.

The chain uses TRBV10-3 and TRBJ2-6, with D tentatively TRBD1 (6 bases). CDR3 length: 13 amino acids. Germline CDR1 reads ENHRY; CDR2 reads SYGVKD. V was cut by 11 bases and J by 3 bases, with 11 bases left in between. This CDR3 reads CAARGFGANVLTF. The DNA for the CDR3 is TGTGCCGCCAGGGGTTTTGGGGCCAACGTCCTGACTTTC.

The CDR3 loop reads CSARDQGRTYEQYF. In DNA form, the CDR3 reads TGCAGTGCTAGAGATCAAGGCAGAACCTACGAGCAGTACTTC. The chain recombines TRBV20-1 with TRBJ2-7; D is ambiguous. The V gene's germline CDR1 is DFQATT and CDR2 SNEGSKA (reference sequence). The V and J ends lost 0 bases and 2 bases respectively, with 11 bases between them. This CDR3 is built from 14 residues.

This chain uses TRBV29-1 with TRBJ1-2, with D perhaps matching TRBD1 (5 bases). The CDR3 is made up of 11 amino acids. Germline CDR1 SQVTM, CDR2 ANQGSEA. Trimming removed 7 bases from V and 6 bases from J, with 12 bases in between. The chain's CDR3 is CSAQGENGYTF. The CDR3 DNA reads TGCAGCGCTCAAGGGGAAAATGGCTACACCTTC.

A few counts support this clonotype. The chain combines TRBV5-1 with TRBJ2-7; D not certain. Trimming took off 0 bases at V and 4 bases at J, with 11 bases between the two ends. Germline V gene lookup returns CDR1 SGHRS and CDR2 YFSETQ. CDR3 size: 14 residues. This CDR3 reads CASSLGPVGYEQYF. In DNA form, the CDR3 reads TGCGCCAGCAGCTTGGGCCCAGTTGGGTACGAGCAGTACTTC.

This clonotype has a count of ten or more. This chain joins TRBV2 and TRBJ2-3; D uncertain. With 6 bases removed from V and 6 bases from J, the gap between germline ends came to 4 bases. Germline V gives CDR1 SNHLY, CDR2 FYNNEI. CDR3 length equals 10 residues. The CDR3 DNA reads TGTGCCAGCAGAGGGGATACGCAGTATTTT. It translates to CASRGDTQYF. Full variable domain (missing parts from reference TRBV2 and TRBJ2-3): EPEVTQTPSHQVTQMGQEVILRCVPISNHLYFYWYRQILGQKVEFLVSFYNNEISEKSEIFDDQFSVERPDGSNFTLKIRSTKLEDSAMYFCASRGDTQYFGPGTRLTVL.

The chain has TRBV19 and TRBJ2-1; 8 bases are a match to TRBD1. The V segment lost 6 bases and the J segment 6 bases; nucleotides outside the gene matches: 7. Looked up from germline, CDR1 is LNHDA and CDR2 is SQIVND (reference sequence). The CDR3 spans 14 residues. The CDR3 DNA reads TGTGCCAGTAGCACCAGGGGGCGTATCAATGAGCAGTTCTTC. This gives the protein CASSTRGRINEQFF.

Regarding this clonotype: A single base separates this from a much larger clone, so it may be a read error. The gene calls are TRBV12-3 or TRBV12-4 and TRBJ2-5; 9 nucleotides align to TRBD2. The CDR3 spans 16 residues. The CDR3 region has the DNA TGTACCAGCAGTTTGAGTAGCGGGGGCAAATCAGAGACCCAGTACTTC. It encodes CTSSLSSGGKSETQYF.

This clonotype was observed many times. This rearrangement joins TRBV29-1 to TRBJ2-5; TRBD2 is a possible D gene (5 bases). This CDR3 has 13 amino acids. The germline gives CDR1 SQVTM, CDR2 ANQGSEA. V was pared by 2 bases and J by 5 bases, with 12 bases between. CDR3 bases: TGCAGCGTTGAAACACGACTATTCGAGACCCAGTACTTC. This sequence encodes CSVETRLFETQYF.

There are many counts of this clonotype. The V call is TRBV3-1, the J call TRBJ2-1; no clear D gene. Deletions cut 4 bases from V and 5 bases from J, with 6 bases between. This CDR3 is 12 amino acids long. Germline V lookup: CDR1 LGHDT, CDR2 YNNKEL (reference sequence). The CDR3 DNA sequence: TGTGCCAGCAGCCCCTACAACAATGAGCAGTTCTTC. This encodes CASSPYNNEQFF.

Regarding this clonotype: One end of the junction is discordant with germline, which a read error may explain. The rearrangement uses TRBV12-3 or TRBV12-4 and TRBJ1-1, with D perhaps matching TRBD1 (6 bases). The CDR3 runs 14 residues. CDR3 residues: CVSSWGQGGTEAFF. Here the CDR3 DNA reads TGTGTCAGCAGTTGGGGGCAAGGGGGTACTGAAGCTTTCTTT.

This clonotype was seen more than once but under ten times. The chain uses TRBV4-3 and TRBJ1-2, with D uncertain. The CDR3 is 15 amino acids. Germline CDR1 reads LGHNA; CDR2 reads YSLEER. V lost 5 bases and J 5 bases, leaving 18 bases between the germline ends. This CDR3 is CASSVTRNRQYGYTF. The CDR3 DNA is TGCGCCAGCAGCGTAACCCGGAATCGCCAATATGGCTACACCTTC.

The chain couples TRBV24-1 to TRBJ2-2; 8 nucleotides line up with TRBD1. The CDR3 has 15 residues. The trim removed 4 bases at V and 2 bases at J, leaving 2 bases unmatched. Germline CDR1 is KGHDR and CDR2 is SFDVKD. The DNA of the CDR3 is TGTGCCACCAGTGACGGACAGGGTAACACCGGGGAGCTGTTTTTT. Its protein is CATSDGQGNTGELFF.

The rearrangement uses TRBV20-1 and TRBJ2-7, with 10 bases lining up with TRBD2. The V gene's germline CDR1 is DFQATT and CDR2 SNEGSKA (reference sequence). The CDR3 covers 15 residues. The V and J ends lost 4 bases and 5 bases, in that order; junction bases with no gene match: 11. CDR3 sequence (DNA): TGCAGTGCTAAGGACCGGACGCTAGCGGGAGACGAGCAGTACTTC. Translating gives CSAKDRTLAGDEQYF.

This clonotype turned up a few times. This rearrangement joins TRBV12-3 or TRBV12-4 to TRBJ2-1, with TRBD2 matching over 12 bases. The CDR3 is 16 amino acids. V was clipped by 6 bases and J by 1 base; unmatched bases: 4. The CDR3 nucleotides read TGTGCCAGCAGACTAGCGGGGGGCATATCCTACAATGAGCAGTTCTTC. Translating gives CASRLAGGISYNEQFF.